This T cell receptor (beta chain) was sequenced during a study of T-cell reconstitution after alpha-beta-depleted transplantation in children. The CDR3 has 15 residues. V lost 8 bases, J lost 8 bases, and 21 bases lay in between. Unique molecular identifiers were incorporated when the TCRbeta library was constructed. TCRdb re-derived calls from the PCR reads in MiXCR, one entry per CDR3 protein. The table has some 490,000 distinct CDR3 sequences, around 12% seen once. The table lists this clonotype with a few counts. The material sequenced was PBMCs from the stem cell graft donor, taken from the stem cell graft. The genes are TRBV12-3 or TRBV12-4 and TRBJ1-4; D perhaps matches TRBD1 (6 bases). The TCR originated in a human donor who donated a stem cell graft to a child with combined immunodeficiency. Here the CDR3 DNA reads TGTGCCAGCGCGTCTGTGGGCGGACAGCGGGAAAAACTGTTTTTT. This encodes CASASVGGQREKLFF.